A selection of T cell receptor beta chains follows, all from one sample in a study of blood T cell repertoires in COVID-19. The protocol was immunoSEQ multiplex PCR, while the TCRdb copy is restricted to in-frame clones and leaves out a portion. The sample has fewer than 250,000 clones, 70% to 90% seen once; the top ten hold roughly 4%. The sequenced sample was peripheral blood. These receptors were obtained from a man aged 50 or older with acute or convalescent COVID-19. Both conserved end residues are part of each CDR3. The D gene is left open where the match is weak. Clone size is shown for a subset of rows, as once, few, many or a class of expanded clone.

j_call | d_call | clone_size | v_call | cdr3_aa | cdr3_nt
TRBJ1-1 | TRBD1 | - | TRBV4-1 | CASSQRTGDEAFF | TGCGCCAGCAGCCAACGGACAGGAGATGAAGCTTTCTTT
TRBJ2-7 | - | - | TRBV3-1/TRBV3-2 | CASSPYWALQGLSYEQYF | TGTGCCAGCAGCCCATACTGGGCGTTGCAGGGTCTATCCTACGAGCAGTACTTC
TRBJ1-5 | TRBD1 | - | TRBV19 | CASNPGQGAGNQPQHF | TGTGCCAGTAACCCGGGGCAGGGGGCTGGCAATCAGCCCCAGCATTTT
TRBJ2-2 | - | - | TRBV24-1 | CATSASRDTGELFF | TGTGCCACCAGTGCTTCCAGGGATACCGGGGAGCTGTTTTTT
TRBJ2-5 | - | - | TRBV2 | CASKSGRSETQYF | TGTGCCAGCAAATCAGGCCGGTCGGAGACCCAGTACTTC
TRBJ2-5 | - | - | TRBV27 | CASNGQPQETQYF | TGTGCCAGCAACGGACAGCCTCAAGAGACCCAGTACTTC
TRBJ1-5 | - | few | TRBV30 | CAWSQVGRGQGQPQHF | TGTGCCTGGAGTCAAGTTGGGAGGGGCCAGGGTCAGCCCCAGCATTTT
TRBJ2-7 | TRBD2 | - | TRBV3-1/TRBV3-2 | CASSQDGGTRASKQYF | TGTGCCAGCAGCCAAGATGGGGGGACTAGAGCTTCTAAGCAGTACTTC
TRBJ2-7 | TRBD1 | - | TRBV6-6 | CASSYLTGTGGYEQYF | TGTGCCAGCAGTTACCTCACGGGGACAGGGGGTTACGAGCAGTACTTC
TRBJ2-7 | - | - | TRBV19 | CASAQFRFSDEQYF | TGTGCCAGCGCCCAGTTCAGGTTTAGCGACGAGCAGTACTTC
TRBJ1-1 | TRBD1 | - | TRBV11-3 | CASSPRTGTAFF | TGTGCCAGCAGCCCCCGGACAGGAACAGCTTTCTTT
TRBJ1-5 | - | few | TRBV6-5 | CASSPGLRGNQPQHF | TGTGCCAGCAGTCCGGGACTCAGGGGCAATCAGCCCCAGCATTTT
TRBJ2-7 | - | - | TRBV4-1 | CASSPPGVAHYYEQYF | TGCGCCAGCAGCCCCCCCGGGGTAGCACATTACTACGAGCAGTACTTC
TRBJ1-2 | TRBD1 | - | TRBV19 | CASSIGQGGYTF | TGTGCCAGTAGTATTGGACAGGGAGGCTACACCTTC
TRBJ2-5 | TRBD2 | - | TRBV6-5 | CASSLTSAQETQYF | TGTGCCAGCAGTTTGACTAGCGCACAAGAGACCCAGTACTTC
TRBJ2-7 | TRBD1 | - | TRBV10-3 | CAISESKGGEGQYF | TGTGCCATCAGTGAGTCCAAAGGGGGCGAGGGGCAGTACTTC
TRBJ2-7 | TRBD1 | once | TRBV15 | CATSRTGIPPYEQYF | TGTGCCACCAGCAGGACAGGGATCCCACCCTACGAGCAGTACTTC